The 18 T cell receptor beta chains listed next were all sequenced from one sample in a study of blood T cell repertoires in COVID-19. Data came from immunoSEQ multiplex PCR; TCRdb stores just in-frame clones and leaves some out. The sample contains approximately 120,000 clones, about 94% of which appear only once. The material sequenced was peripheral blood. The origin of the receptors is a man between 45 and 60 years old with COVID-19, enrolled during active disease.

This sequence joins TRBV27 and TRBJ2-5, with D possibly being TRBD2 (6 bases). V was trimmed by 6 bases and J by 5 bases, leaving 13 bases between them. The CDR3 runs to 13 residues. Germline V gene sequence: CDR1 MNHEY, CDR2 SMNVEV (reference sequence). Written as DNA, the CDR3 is TGTGCCAGCAGCTCCGGAGGGTGGGAGACCCAGTACTTC. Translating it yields CASSSGGWETQYF.

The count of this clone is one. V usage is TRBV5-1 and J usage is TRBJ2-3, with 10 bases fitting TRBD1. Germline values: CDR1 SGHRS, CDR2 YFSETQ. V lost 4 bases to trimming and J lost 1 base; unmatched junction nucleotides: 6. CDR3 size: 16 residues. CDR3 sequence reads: CASSVPGTGGTDTQYF. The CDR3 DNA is TGCGCCAGCAGCGTCCCCGGGACAGGGGGCACAGATACGCAGTATTTT.

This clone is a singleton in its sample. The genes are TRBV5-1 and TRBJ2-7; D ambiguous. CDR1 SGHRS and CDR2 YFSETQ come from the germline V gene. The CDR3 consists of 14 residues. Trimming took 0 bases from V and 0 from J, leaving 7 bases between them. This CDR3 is CASSLDSRSYEQYF. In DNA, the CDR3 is TGCGCCAGCAGCTTGGATAGCCGCTCCTACGAGCAGTACTTC.

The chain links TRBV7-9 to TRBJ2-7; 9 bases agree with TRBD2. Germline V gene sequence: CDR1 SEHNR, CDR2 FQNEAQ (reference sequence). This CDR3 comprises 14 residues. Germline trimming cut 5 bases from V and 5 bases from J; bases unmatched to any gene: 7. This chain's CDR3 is CASSPLAGAHEQYV. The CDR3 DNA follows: TGTGCCAGCAGCCCCTTAGCGGGAGCCCACGAGCAGTACGTC.

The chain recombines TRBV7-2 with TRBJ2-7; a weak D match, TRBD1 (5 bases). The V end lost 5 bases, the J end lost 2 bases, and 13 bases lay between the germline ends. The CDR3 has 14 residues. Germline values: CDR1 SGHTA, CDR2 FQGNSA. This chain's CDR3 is CASSPLTVPYEQYF. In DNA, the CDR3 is TGTGCCAGCAGCCCATTGACAGTTCCCTACGAGCAGTACTTC.

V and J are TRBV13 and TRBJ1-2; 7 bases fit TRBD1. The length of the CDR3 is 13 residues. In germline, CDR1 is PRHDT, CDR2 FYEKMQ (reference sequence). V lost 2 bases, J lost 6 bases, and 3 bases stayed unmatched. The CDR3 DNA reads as TGTGCCAGCAGCTTAAGTGGACAGGATGGCTACACCTTC. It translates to CASSLSGQDGYTF.

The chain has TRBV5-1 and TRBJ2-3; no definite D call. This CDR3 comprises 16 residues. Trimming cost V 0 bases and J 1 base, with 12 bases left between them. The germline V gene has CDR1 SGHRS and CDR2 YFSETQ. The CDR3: CASSLAPISGTDTQYF. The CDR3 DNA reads TGCGCCAGCAGCTTGGCCCCCATATCGGGCACAGATACGCAGTATTTT.

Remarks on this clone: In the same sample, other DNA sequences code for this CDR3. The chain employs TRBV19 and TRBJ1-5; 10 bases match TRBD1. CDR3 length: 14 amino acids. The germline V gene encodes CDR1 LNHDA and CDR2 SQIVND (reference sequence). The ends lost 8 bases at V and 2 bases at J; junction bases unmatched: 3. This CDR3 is CASSGTGGNQPQHF. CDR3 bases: TGTGCCAGTTCCGGGACAGGGGGCAATCAGCCCCAGCATTTT.

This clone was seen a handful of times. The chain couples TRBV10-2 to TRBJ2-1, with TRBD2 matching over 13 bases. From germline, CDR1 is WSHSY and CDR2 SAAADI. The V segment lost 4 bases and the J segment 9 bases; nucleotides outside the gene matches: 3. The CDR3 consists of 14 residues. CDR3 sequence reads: CASSGLAGGGEQFF. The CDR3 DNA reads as TGCGCCAGCAGTGGACTAGCGGGAGGAGGTGAGCAGTTCTTC.

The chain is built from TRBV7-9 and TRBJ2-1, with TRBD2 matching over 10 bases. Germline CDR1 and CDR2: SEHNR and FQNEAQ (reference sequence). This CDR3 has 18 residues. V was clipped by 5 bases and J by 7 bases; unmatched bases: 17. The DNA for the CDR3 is TGTGCCAGCAGCCTAGGGGGTTCTAGCGGGAGTTTGGCAAATGAGCAGTTCTTC. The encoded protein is CASSLGGSSGSLANEQFF. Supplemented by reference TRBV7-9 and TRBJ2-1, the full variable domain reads DTGVSQNPRHKITKRGQNVTFRCDPISEHNRLYWYRQTLGQGPEFLTYFQNEAQLEKSRLLSDRFSAERPKGSFSTLEIQRTEQGDSAMYLCASSLGGSSGSLANEQFFGPGTRLTVL.

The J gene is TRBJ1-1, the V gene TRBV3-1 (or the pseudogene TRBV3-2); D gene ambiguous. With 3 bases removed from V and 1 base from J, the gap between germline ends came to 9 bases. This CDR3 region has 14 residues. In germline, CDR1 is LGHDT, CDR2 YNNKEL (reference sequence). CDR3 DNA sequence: TGTGCCAGCAGCCAGGAGGAGTCGAACACTGAAGCTTTCTTT. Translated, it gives CASSQEESNTEAFF.

The DNA for the CDR3 is TGTGCCAGCAGCTTAGGCGGGAGGGCCCCAAGCTCCTACAATGAGCAGTTCTTC. Protein: CASSLGGRAPSSYNEQFF. This rearrangement joins TRBV5-4 to TRBJ2-1, with TRBD2 matching 9 bases. Germline CDR1 SGHNT, CDR2 YYREEE (reference sequence). Germline trimming cut 2 bases from V and 0 bases from J; bases unmatched to any gene: 9. CDR3 length: 18 amino acids.

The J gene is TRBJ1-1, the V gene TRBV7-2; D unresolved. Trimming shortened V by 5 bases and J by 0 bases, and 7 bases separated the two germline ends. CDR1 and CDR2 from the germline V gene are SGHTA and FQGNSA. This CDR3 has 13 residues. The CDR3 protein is CASSPDMNTEAFF. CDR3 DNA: TGTGCCAGCAGCCCAGACATGAACACTGAAGCTTTCTTT. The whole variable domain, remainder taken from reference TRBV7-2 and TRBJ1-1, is GAGVSQSPSNKVTEKGKDVELRCDPISGHTALYWYRQSLGQGLEFLIYFQGNSAPDKSGLPSDRFSAERTGGSVSTLTIQRTQQEDSAVYLCASSPDMNTEAFFGQGTRLTVV.

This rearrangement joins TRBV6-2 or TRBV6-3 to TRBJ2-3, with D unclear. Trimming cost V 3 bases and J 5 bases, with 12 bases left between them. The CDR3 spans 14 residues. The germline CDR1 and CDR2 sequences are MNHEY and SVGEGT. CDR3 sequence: CASSYSVTGDTQYF. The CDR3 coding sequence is TGTGCCAGCAGTTATTCCGTGACGGGAGATACGCAGTATTTT.

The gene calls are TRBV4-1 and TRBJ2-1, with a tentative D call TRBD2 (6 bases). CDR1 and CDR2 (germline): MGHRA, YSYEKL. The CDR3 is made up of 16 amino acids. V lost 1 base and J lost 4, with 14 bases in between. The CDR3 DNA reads TGCGCCAGCAGCCAAGCCACCGGGACTGGATACAATGAGCAGTTCTTC. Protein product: CASSQATGTGYNEQFF.

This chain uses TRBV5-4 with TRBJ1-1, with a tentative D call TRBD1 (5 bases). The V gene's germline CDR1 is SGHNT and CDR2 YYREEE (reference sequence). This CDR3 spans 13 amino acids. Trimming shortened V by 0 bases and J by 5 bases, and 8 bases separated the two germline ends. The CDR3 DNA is TGTGCCAGCAGCTTGGTGGGGCGGACTGAAGCTTTCTTT. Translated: CASSLVGRTEAFF. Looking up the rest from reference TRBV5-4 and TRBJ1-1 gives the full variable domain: ETGVTQSPTHLIKTRGQQVTLRCSSQSGHNTVSWYQQALGQGPQFIFQYYREEENGRGNFPPRFSGLQFPNYSSELNVNALELDDSALYLCASSLVGRTEAFFGQGTRLTVV.

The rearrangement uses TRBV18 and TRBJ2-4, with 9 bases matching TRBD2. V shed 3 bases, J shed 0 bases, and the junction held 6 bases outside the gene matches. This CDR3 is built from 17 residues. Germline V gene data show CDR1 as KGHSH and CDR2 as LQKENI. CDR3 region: CASSPTPSGVAKNIQYF. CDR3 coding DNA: TGTGCCAGCTCACCGACTCCTAGCGGGGTAGCCAAAAACATTCAGTACTTC.

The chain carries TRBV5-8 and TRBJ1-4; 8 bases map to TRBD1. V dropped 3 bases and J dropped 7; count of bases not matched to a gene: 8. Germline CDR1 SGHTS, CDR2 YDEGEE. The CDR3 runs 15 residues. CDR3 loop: CASSSVGQGGEKLFF. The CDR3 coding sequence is TGTGCCAGCAGCTCAGTAGGACAGGGAGGTGAAAAACTGTTTTTT.